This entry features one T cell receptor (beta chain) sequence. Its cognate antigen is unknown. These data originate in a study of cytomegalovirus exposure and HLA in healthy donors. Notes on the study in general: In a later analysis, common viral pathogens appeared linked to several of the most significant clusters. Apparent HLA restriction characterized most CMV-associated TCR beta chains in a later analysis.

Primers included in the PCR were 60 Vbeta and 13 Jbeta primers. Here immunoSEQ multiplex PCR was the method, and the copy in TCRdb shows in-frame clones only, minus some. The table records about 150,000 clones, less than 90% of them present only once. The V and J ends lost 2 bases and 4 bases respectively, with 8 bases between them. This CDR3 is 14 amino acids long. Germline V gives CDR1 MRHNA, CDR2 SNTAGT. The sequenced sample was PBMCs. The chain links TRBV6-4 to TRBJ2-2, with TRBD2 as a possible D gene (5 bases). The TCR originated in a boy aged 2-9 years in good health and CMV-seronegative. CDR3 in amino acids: CASSDRESTGELFF. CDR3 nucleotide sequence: TGTGCCAGCAGTGACCGGGAAAGCACCGGGGAGCTGTTTTTT.